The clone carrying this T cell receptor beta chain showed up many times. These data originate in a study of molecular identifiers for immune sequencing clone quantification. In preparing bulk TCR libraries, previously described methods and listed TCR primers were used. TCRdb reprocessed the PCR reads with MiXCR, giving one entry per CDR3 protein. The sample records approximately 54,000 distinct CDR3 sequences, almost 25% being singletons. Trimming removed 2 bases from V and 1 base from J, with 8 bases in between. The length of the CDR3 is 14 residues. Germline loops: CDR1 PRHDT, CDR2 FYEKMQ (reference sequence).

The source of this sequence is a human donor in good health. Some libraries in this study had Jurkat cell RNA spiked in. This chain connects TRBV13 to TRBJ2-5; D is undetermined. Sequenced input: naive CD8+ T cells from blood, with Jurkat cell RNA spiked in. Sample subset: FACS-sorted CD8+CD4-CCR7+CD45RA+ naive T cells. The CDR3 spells CASSLRSGQETQYF. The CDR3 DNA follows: TGTGCCAGCAGCTTAAGGTCCGGCCAAGAGACCCAGTACTTC.